This T cell receptor (beta chain) appears in the sequencing data of a study of Tregs in tolerant kidney transplant recipients. At the level of the study: Mixed chimerism was transient after nonmyeloablative marrow transplants from related graft donors. Study-wide findings and caveats: Tolerant patients' donor-specific Tregs expanded beyond overall Tregs, suggesting antigen-driven growth.

Unstimulated Tregs (CD4+CD25+CD127-) and CD4+CD25- non-Tregs were sorted from PBMCs. CDR1 is PRHDT and CDR2 is FYEKMQ in the germline V gene (reference sequence). The CDR3 is made up of 15 amino acids. With 1 base removed from V and 0 bases from J, the gap between germline ends came to 10 bases. Libraries were prepared by immunoSEQ multiplex PCR; TCRdb keeps only in-frame clonotypes and omits some of them. The table lists roughly 66,000 clones, about nine tenths of them singletons, with about a tenth in the top ten. As to this clone: Its matching antigen is unknown.

This material consisted of CD8+ T cells from blood, taken before the transplant. The J gene is TRBJ2-7, the V gene TRBV13, with a tentative D call TRBD1 (6 bases). The sequence was obtained from a human donor who received a combined kidney and bone marrow transplant. CDR3 DNA: TGTGCCAGCAGCTTAGCGGTAGGGGGCTCCTACGAGCAGTACTTC. Translated: CASSLAVGGSYEQYF.